These 18 T cell receptor beta chains were all obtained from the same sample, sequenced in a study of response to subunit inactivated influenza vaccine. One entry per CDR3 protein, called by TCRdb with MiXCR from the RT-PCR reads. The top ten clones hold roughly a tenth of a sample with around 850,000 distinct CDR3 sequences, approximately 18% of them seen once. The sequenced sample was PBMCs from blood, obtained more than 4 days after vaccination. The origin of the receptors is a man between 50 and 59 years old who received an inactivated influenza vaccine.

This clonotype showed up just a few times. This chain connects TRBV20-1 to TRBJ1-3, with D uncertain. The germline V gene encodes CDR1 DFQATT and CDR2 SNEGSKA (reference sequence). Deletions cut 1 base from V and 3 bases from J, with 10 bases between. This CDR3 is built from 14 residues. The chain's CDR3 is CSARAQHRGNTIYF. DNA for the CDR3: TGCAGTGCTAGAGCGCAGCATCGTGGAAACACCATATATTTT.

Remarks on this clonotype: This may come from a read error, since a much larger clone is one base off. V gene TRBV5-5 combines with J gene TRBJ1-2, with D possibly being TRBD1 (5 bases). Germline CDR1 is SGHKS and CDR2 is YYEKEE (reference sequence). The length of the CDR3 is 15 residues. Between the trimmed V and J ends, which lost 6 bases and 3 bases, there was a span of 18 bases. CDR3 sequence: CASTQTGMRHYGYTF. Written as DNA, the CDR3 is TGTGCCAGCACGCAAACAGGAATGCGGCACTATGGCTACACCTTC.

This clonotype showed up many times. The rearrangement links TRBV20-1 to TRBJ2-1; 7 bases match TRBD2. Germline V gives CDR1 DFQATT, CDR2 SNEGSKA (reference sequence). After removal of 1 base from V and 3 bases from J, the junction contained 6 bases not matched to a gene. The CDR3 runs to 15 residues. CDR3 amino acids: CSARVRAGIYNEQFF. CDR3 DNA sequence: TGCAGTGCTAGAGTGAGAGCGGGAATCTACAATGAGCAGTTCTTC.

This clonotype has just a few counts. The genes are TRBV5-6 and TRBJ2-3; 13 bases map to TRBD2. The length of the CDR3 is 17 residues. Germline CDR1 and CDR2: SGHDT and YYEEEE. Trimming cost V 5 bases and J 2 bases; bases outside gene matches: 8. The CDR3 region is CASRPGLAGPYTDTQYF. DNA for the CDR3: TGTGCCAGCAGACCGGGACTAGCGGGGCCGTACACAGATACGCAGTATTTT.

In its sample, this clonotype was seen many times. CDR3 in DNA: TGTGCCAGCAGGACAGGAGTGAACACTGAAGCTTTCTTT. Translating gives CASRTGVNTEAFF. V and J are TRBV27 and TRBJ1-1, with D maybe TRBD1 (6 bases). This CDR3 has 13 amino acids. The germline V and J ends were trimmed by 6 bases and 0 bases, with 8 bases remaining between them. CDR1 is MNHEY, CDR2 SMNVEV, per germline (reference sequence).

This clonotype was found a few times. The chain has TRBV12-3 or TRBV12-4 and TRBJ2-4; D remains ambiguous. V was trimmed by 4 bases and J by 0 bases, leaving 13 bases between them. The CDR3 has 16 residues. CDR3 in amino acids: CASSYDQLLAKNIQYF. CDR3 sequence (DNA): TGTGCCAGCAGTTACGACCAGCTTCTAGCCAAAAACATTCAGTACTTC.

This clonotype appeared a few times. V and J are TRBV25-1 and TRBJ2-6; 7 nucleotides match TRBD1. Germline trimming cut 6 bases from V and 2 bases from J; bases unmatched to any gene: 7. CDR3 size: 16 residues. CDR1 and CDR2 (germline): MGHDK, SYGVNS. CDR3 in DNA: TGTGCCAGCAGGGGAGATGACAGGGCTGGGGCCAACGTCCTGACTTTC. Protein product: CASRGDDRAGANVLTF.

The chain has TRBV3-1 and TRBJ2-7; D ambiguous. Trimming removed 3 bases from V and 2 bases from J, with 8 bases in between. This CDR3 is 13 amino acids long. CDR1 and CDR2 (germline): LGHDT, YNNKEL (reference sequence). The CDR3 region has the DNA TGTGCCAGCAGCCATGTAGGAACCTACGAGCAGTACTTC. Its translation: CASSHVGTYEQYF.

A few counts support this clonotype. This rearrangement joins TRBV21-1 to TRBJ2-3; the DNA was not used to check the table's D call, TRBD2. TRBV21-1 represents a pseudogene. The CDR3 runs 16 residues. CDR3 residues: CASSKLAGGPSDTQYF. The CDR3 DNA reads TGTGCCAGCAGCAAATTGGCGGGAGGGCCATCAGATACGCAGTATTTT.

The chain recombines TRBV5-1 with TRBJ2-7; 8 bases agree with TRBD1. Trimming at V came to 4 bases and at J to 1 base, leaving 4 bases not matched to a gene. This CDR3 spans 14 amino acids. CDR1 SGHRS and CDR2 YFSETQ come from the germline V gene. CDR3 loop: CASSMDRASYEQYF. For the CDR3, the DNA is TGCGCCAGCAGCATGGACAGGGCATCCTACGAGCAGTACTTC.

This sequence joins TRBV20-1 and TRBJ2-1; 10 bases match TRBD2. The CDR3 has 15 amino acids. From germline, CDR1 is DFQATT and CDR2 SNEGSKA (reference sequence). Trimming at V came to 1 base and at J to 3 bases, leaving 3 bases not matched to a gene. The CDR3 bases are TGCAGTGCTAGAGGGGGACTAGCGAACTACAATGAGCAGTTCTTC. Protein product: CSARGGLANYNEQFF.

The V call is TRBV5-6, the J call TRBJ2-7; 8 bases are a match to TRBD1. Looked up from germline, CDR1 is SGHDT and CDR2 is YYEEEE. The CDR3 sequence is 14 residues long. V was clipped by 0 bases and J by 11 bases; unmatched bases: 10. CDR3 DNA sequence: TGTGCCAGCAGCTTGGGGGCCGGACAGGGAACGAAGTACTTC. It is translated as CASSLGAGQGTKYF. Full variable domain (rest looked up from reference TRBV5-6 and TRBJ2-7): DAGVTQSPTHLIKTRGQQVTLRCSPKSGHDTVSWYQQALGQGPQFIFQYYEEEERQRGNFPDRFSGHQFPNYSSELNVNALLLGDSALYLCASSLGAGQGTKYFGPGTRLTVT.

J is TRBJ2-7 and V is TRBV5-6; no reliable D call. Trimming cost V 4 bases and J 4 bases, with 12 bases left between them. From germline, CDR1 is SGHDT and CDR2 YYEEEE. CDR3 length: 13 residues. The chain's CDR3 is CASSTPTGYEQYF. The CDR3 nucleotides are TGTGCCAGCAGCACCCCGACTGGATACGAGCAGTACTTC.

This clonotype came up a few times. The chain recombines TRBV5-1 with TRBJ2-5; TRBD2 aligns across 7 bases. The germline CDR1 and CDR2 sequences are SGHRS and YFSETQ. Trimming took 4 bases from V and 3 from J; bases not matched to a gene: 6. The CDR3 is 14 residues long. This chain's CDR3 is CASSTTAGKETQYF. The CDR3 DNA reads as TGCGCCAGCAGCACGACAGCGGGGAAAGAGACCCAGTACTTC.

This clonotype was observed many times. This chain uses TRBV29-1 with TRBJ2-7; possibly TRBD1 for D (5 bases). This CDR3 contains 13 residues. V dropped 6 bases and J dropped 0 bases, with 12 bases sitting between them. Looked up from germline, CDR1 is SQVTM and CDR2 is ANQGSEA. The CDR3 spells CSVVTVASYEQYF. The CDR3 DNA is TGCAGCGTGGTGACAGTAGCCTCCTACGAGCAGTACTTC.

This clonotype was seen repeatedly, ten times or more. The CDR3: CASSQDPGQNYGYTF. CDR3 coding DNA: TGTGCCAGCAGCCAAGACCCGGGACAGAACTATGGCTACACCTTC. V and J are TRBV4-2 and TRBJ1-2; 7 bases align to TRBD1. The CDR3 totals 15 residues. The V gene's germline CDR1 is LGHNA and CDR2 YNFKEQ. The V and J ends lost 0 bases and 2 bases, in that order; junction bases with no gene match: 3.

This clonotype was counted ten times or more. Written as DNA, the CDR3 is TGTGCCAGCAGCCCAGACGGGGGTTACATCCCAGATACGCAGTATTTT. This translates into CASSPDGGYIPDTQYF. The chain carries TRBV7-6 and TRBJ2-3; possible D gene TRBD2, 6 bases. V lost 5 bases to trimming and J lost 4 bases, with 19 bases between them. The CDR3 sequence is 16 residues long. Germline CDR1 and CDR2: SGHVS and FNYEAQ.

A few counts support this clonotype. This chain joins TRBV29-1 and TRBJ2-7; 10 nucleotides match TRBD2. The trim removed 4 bases at V and 6 bases at J, leaving 6 bases unmatched. The CDR3 is 13 residues long. Per the germline V gene, CDR1 is SQVTM and CDR2 is ANQGSEA. CDR3 nucleotides: TGCAGCGTTGTACTAGCGGGGATGTCCGAGCAGTACTTC. Encoded protein: CSVVLAGMSEQYF.